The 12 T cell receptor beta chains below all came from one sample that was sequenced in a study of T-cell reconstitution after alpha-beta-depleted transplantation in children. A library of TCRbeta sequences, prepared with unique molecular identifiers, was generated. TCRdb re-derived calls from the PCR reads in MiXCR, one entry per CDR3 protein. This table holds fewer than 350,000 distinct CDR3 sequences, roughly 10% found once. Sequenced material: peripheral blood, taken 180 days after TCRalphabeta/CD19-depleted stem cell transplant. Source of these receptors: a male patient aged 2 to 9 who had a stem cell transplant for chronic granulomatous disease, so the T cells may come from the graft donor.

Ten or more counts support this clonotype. Here the CDR3 DNA reads TGCGCCAGCAGCTTGGTGGACGACTATGGCTACACCTTC. It yields the protein CASSLVDDYGYTF. J is TRBJ1-2 and V is TRBV5-1; D call uncertain. Germline CDR1 reads SGHRS; CDR2 reads YFSETQ. The V end was cut by 0 bases, the J end by 3 bases, with 6 bases between. CDR3 length: 13 residues. Drawing the rest from reference TRBV5-1 and TRBJ1-2, the complete variable domain is KAGVTQTPRYLIKTRGQQVTLSCSPISGHRSVSWYQQTPGQGLQFLFEYFSETQRNKGNFPGRFSGRQFSNSRSEMNVSTLELGDSALYLCASSLVDDYGYTFGSGTRLTVV.

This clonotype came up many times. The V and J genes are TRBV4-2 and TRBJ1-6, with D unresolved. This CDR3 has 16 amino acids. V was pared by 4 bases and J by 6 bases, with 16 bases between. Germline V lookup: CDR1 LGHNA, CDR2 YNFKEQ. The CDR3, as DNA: TGTGCCAGCAGCCCCGGTGAAGGCCTTCTTAATTCACCCCTCCACTTT. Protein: CASSPGEGLLNSPLHF.

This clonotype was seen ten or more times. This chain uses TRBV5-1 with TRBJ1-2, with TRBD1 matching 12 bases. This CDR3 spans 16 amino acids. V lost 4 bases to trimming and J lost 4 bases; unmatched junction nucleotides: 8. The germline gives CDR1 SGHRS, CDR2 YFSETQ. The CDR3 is CASSARGTGGLYGYTF. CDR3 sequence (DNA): TGCGCCAGCAGCGCCCGGGGGACAGGGGGCCTCTATGGCTACACCTTC.

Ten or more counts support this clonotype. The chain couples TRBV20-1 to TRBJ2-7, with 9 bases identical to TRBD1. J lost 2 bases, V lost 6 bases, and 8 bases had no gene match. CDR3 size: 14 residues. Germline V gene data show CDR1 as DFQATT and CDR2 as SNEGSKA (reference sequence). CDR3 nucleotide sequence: TGCAGTGCCCCCCCCGGGACAGGGACCTACGAGCAGTACTTC. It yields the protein CSAPPGTGTYEQYF.

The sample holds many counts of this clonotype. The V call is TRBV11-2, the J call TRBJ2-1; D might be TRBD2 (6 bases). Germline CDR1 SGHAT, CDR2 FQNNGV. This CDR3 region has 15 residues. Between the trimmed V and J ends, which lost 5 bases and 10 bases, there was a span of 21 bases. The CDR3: CASSAQTNSGKEQFF. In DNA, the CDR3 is TGTGCCAGCAGCGCGCAGACCAATAGCGGAAAGGAGCAGTTCTTC.

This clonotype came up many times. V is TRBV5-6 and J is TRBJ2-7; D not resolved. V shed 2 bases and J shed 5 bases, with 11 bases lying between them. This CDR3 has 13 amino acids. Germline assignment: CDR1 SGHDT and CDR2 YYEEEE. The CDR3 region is CASSFPSKDEQYF. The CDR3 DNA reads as TGTGCCAGCAGCTTCCCTTCTAAGGACGAGCAGTACTTC.

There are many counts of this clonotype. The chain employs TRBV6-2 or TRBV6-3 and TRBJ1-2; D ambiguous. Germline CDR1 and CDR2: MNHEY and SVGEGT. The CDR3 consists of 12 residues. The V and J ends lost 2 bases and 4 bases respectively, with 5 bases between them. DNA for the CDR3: TGTGCCAGCAGTTACGGATTCTATGGCTACACCTTC. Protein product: CASSYGFYGYTF.

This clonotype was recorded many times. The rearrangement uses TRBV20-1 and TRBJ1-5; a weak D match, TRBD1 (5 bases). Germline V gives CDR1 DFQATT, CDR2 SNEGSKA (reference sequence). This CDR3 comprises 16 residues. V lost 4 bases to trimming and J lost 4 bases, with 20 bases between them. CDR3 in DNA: TGCAGTGCTACTACCCCCCGGGACCCGAGGAATCAGCCCCAGCATTTT. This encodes CSATTPRDPRNQPQHF.

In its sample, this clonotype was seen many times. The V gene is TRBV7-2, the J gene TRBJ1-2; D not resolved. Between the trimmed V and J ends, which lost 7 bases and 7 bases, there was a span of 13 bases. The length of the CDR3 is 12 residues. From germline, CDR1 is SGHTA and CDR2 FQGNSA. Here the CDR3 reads CASTSGGSGYTF. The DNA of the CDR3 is TGTGCCAGCACCAGTGGCGGCTCTGGCTACACCTTC.

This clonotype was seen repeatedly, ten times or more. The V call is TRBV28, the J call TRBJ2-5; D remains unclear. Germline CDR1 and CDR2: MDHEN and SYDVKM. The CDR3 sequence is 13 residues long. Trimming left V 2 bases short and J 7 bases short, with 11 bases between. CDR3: CASSLGGPATQYF. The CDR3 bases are TGTGCCAGCAGTTTAGGCGGCCCCGCGACCCAGTACTTC.

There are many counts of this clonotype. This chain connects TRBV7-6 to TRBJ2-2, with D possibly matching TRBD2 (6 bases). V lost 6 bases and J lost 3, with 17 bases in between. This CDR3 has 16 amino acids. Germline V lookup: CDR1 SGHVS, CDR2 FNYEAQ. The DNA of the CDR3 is TGTGCCAGCAGTGGGCCCGGGACTCTATACACCGGGGAGCTGTTTTTT. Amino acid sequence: CASSGPGTLYTGELFF.

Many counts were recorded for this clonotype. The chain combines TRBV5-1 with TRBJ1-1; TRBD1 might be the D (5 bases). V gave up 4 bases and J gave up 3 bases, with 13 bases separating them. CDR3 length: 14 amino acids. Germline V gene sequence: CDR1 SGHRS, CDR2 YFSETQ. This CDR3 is CASSPGGVDTEAFF. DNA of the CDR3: TGCGCCAGCAGCCCAGGAGGGGTGGACACTGAAGCTTTCTTT. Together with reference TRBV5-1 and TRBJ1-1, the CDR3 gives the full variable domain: KAGVTQTPRYLIKTRGQQVTLSCSPISGHRSVSWYQQTPGQGLQFLFEYFSETQRNKGNFPGRFSGRQFSNSRSEMNVSTLELGDSALYLCASSPGGVDTEAFFGQGTRLTVV.